A selection of T cell receptor beta chains follows, all from one sample in a study of blood T cell repertoires in COVID-19. Method: immunoSEQ multiplex PCR; TCRdb's copy keeps in-frame clones and lacks some. The sample lists 150,000 to 250,000 clones, 90% to 95% occurring once. The sample was peripheral blood. The receptors shown here come from a man aged 30 to 39 with COVID-19, enrolled during active disease. The CDR3 runs from the conserved cysteine through the conserved F or W. The D gene is left open where the match is weak. Clone sizes are given selectively: once, few, many, or a class where the clone is expanded.

TRBJ2-7	TRBD2	TRBV7-9	16	.	CASSLGSGGAIDEQYF	TGTGCCAGCAGCTTAGGTAGCGGGGGGGCCATCGACGAGCAGTACTTC
TRBJ2-3	.	TRBV4-1	17	.	CASSQDGGASGTDTQYF	TGCGCCAGCAGCCAAGATGGGGGGGCTAGCGGCACAGATACGCAGTATTTT
TRBJ1-1	.	TRBV5-1	15	.	CASSLVRDLNTEAFF	TGCGCCAGCAGCTTAGTCAGGGACTTGAACACTGAAGCTTTCTTT
TRBJ2-5	TRBD2	TRBV3-1/TRBV3-2	15	.	CASSRLAGGQETQYF	TGTGCCAGCAGCCGACTAGCGGGGGGGCAAGAGACCCAGTACTTC
TRBJ2-5	TRBD2	TRBV27	13	.	CASGAGGQETQYF	TGTGCCAGCGGTGCGGGGGGCCAAGAGACCCAGTACTTC
TRBJ2-7	TRBD1	TRBV7-2	14	.	CASSHRTGVYEQYF	TGTGCCAGCAGCCACAGGACAGGGGTGTACGAGCAGTACTTC
TRBJ2-1	TRBD2	TRBV5-1	18	once	CASSLEGSGAGGRSPQFF	TGCGCCAGCAGCTTGGAGGGGAGTGGAGCGGGGGGCCGCTCTCCCCAGTTCTTC
TRBJ2-7	.	TRBV6-5	13	.	CASSSRTAYEQYF	TGTGCCAGCAGTTCACGGACAGCCTACGAGCAGTACTTC
TRBJ1-1	TRBD1	TRBV6-5	12	.	CASSTGDTEAFF	TGTGCCAGCAGTACAGGGGACACTGAAGCTTTCTTT
TRBJ2-1	.	TRBV19	14	once	CASSLGSQGGRQFF	TGTGCCAGTAGTTTGGGATCTCAGGGAGGTCGACAGTTCTTC
TRBJ1-1	.	TRBV7-9	13	.	CASSLARAGEAFF	TGTGCCAGCAGCTTAGCGAGGGCGGGTGAAGCTTTCTTT
TRBJ1-3	TRBD1	TRBV6-5	15	.	CASSYSRDSQNTIYF	TGTGCCAGCAGTTACTCGAGGGACAGCCAAAACACCATATATTTT
TRBJ1-1	TRBD1	TRBV29-1	14	.	CSVDKTRTGSEAFF	TGCAGCGTAGACAAGACAAGGACAGGGAGTGAAGCTTTCTTT
TRBJ1-1	TRBD1	TRBV19	15	.	CASSRREGANTEAFF	TGTGCCAGTAGTAGACGAGAGGGGGCGAACACTGAAGCTTTCTTT
TRBJ1-2	.	TRBV19	12	.	CASSIRDTRYTF	TGTGCCAGTAGTATCCGGGACACGCGCTACACCTTC
TRBJ1-5	.	TRBV19	15	.	CASSIARGEGQPQHF	TGTGCCAGTAGTATAGCCAGGGGCGAGGGTCAGCCCCAGCATTTT
TRBJ1-5	.	TRBV6-5	14	once	CASSYTKIDQPQHF	TGTGCCAGCAGTTACACAAAAATTGATCAGCCCCAGCATTTT
TRBJ2-1	TRBD2	TRBV11-3	15	.	CASSSSSGGAYEQFF	TGTGCCAGCAGCTCTTCTAGCGGGGGGGCTTATGAGCAGTTCTTC
TRBJ1-6	TRBD1	TRBV19	18	.	CASTHGTGGSSYNSPLHF	TGTGCCAGTACTCACGGGACAGGGGGTAGCTCCTATAATTCACCCCTCCACTTT
TRBJ1-4	.	TRBV19	15	.	CASSPRQGGTKKLFF	TGTGCCAGTAGTCCCCGGCAGGGAGGGACGAAAAAACTGTTTTTT
TRBJ1-2	TRBD1	TRBV30	18	.	CAWESRRQDRRLGYGYTF	TGTGCCTGGGAGTCCCGAAGACAGGACAGGCGGTTAGGCTATGGCTACACCTTC
TRBJ2-2	TRBD1	TRBV3-1/TRBV3-2	16	once	CASSQAGTANTGELFF	TGTGCCAGCAGCCAGGCCGGGACAGCGAACACCGGGGAGCTGTTTTTT
TRBJ1-1	.	TRBV6-5	15	once	CASSTRGRVGTEAFF	TGTGCCAGCAGTACCAGGGGACGGGTTGGCACTGAAGCTTTCTTT
TRBJ1-5	.	TRBV27	13	.	CASSSNYNQPQHF	TGTGCCAGCAGTTCCAACTATAATCAGCCCCAGCATTTT
TRBJ1-5	TRBD1	TRBV6-1	14	.	CASREVTGDQPQHF	TGTGCCAGCAGGGAAGTGACAGGGGATCAGCCCCAGCATTTT
TRBJ2-5	.	TRBV7-9	14	.	CASSRGGRQETQYF	TGTGCCAGCAGCCGTGGGGGCCGCCAAGAGACCCAGTACTTC
TRBJ1-2	TRBD1	TRBV28	17	.	CASRGTGVLSSSYGYTF	TGTGCCAGCCGCGGGACAGGGGTCTTATCGTCGAGCTATGGCTACACCTTC
TRBJ1-1	TRBD1	TRBV3-1/TRBV3-2	13	.	CASSQPGQSEAFF	TGTGCCAGCAGCCAACCGGGACAGTCTGAAGCTTTCTTT
TRBJ2-7	TRBD1	TRBV18	14	.	CASSPRQGAYEQYF	TGTGCCAGCTCACCCCGGCAGGGGGCCTACGAGCAGTACTTC
TRBJ2-5	.	TRBV4-1	17	.	CASSQDTWGGARETQYF	TGCGCCAGCAGCCAAGATACGTGGGGGGGGGCCAGGGAGACCCAGTACTTC
TRBJ1-2	TRBD1	TRBV30	15	.	CAWSANRGANYGYTF	TGTGCCTGGAGTGCAAACAGGGGAGCTAACTATGGCTACACCTTC
TRBJ1-1	.	TRBV7-9	16	.	CASSLGVKAGNTEAFF	TGTGCCAGCAGCTTAGGAGTCAAGGCAGGGAACACTGAAGCTTTCTTT
TRBJ2-6	TRBD1	TRBV5-1	20	.	CASSLGGQIFPTSGANVLTF	TGCGCCAGCAGCTTGGGGGGACAGATTTTTCCAACCTCTGGGGCCAACGTCCTGACTTTC
TRBJ2-7	TRBD1	TRBV3-1/TRBV3-2	16	once	CASSHEQGTGSYEQYF	TGTGCCAGCAGCCATGAACAGGGGACAGGGTCCTACGAGCAGTACTTC
TRBJ1-2	TRBD1	TRBV5-1	15	.	CASSLLSGQSYGYTF	TGCGCCAGCAGCTTGCTTTCGGGACAGTCGTATGGCTACACCTTC
TRBJ2-2	.	TRBV11-3	13	.	CASSLSRGGELFF	TGTGCCAGCAGCTTATCCAGGGGCGGGGAGCTGTTTTTT
TRBJ1-5	TRBD1	TRBV19	14	.	CASRRQGAIQPQHF	TGTGCCAGTAGGAGACAGGGCGCCATTCAGCCCCAGCATTTT
TRBJ1-1	TRBD1	TRBV6-5	14	.	CASRGTGGNTEAFF	TGTGCCAGCAGAGGCACAGGGGGTAACACTGAAGCTTTCTTT
TRBJ1-5	TRBD1	TRBV4-1	17	.	CASSQAGTGYSNQPQHF	TGCGCCAGCAGCCAAGCCGGGACAGGGTATAGCAATCAGCCCCAGCATTTT
TRBJ1-1	TRBD1	TRBV7-9	15	.	CASSLVQGARTEAFF	TGTGCCAGCAGCTTAGTCCAGGGGGCGCGTACTGAAGCTTTCTTT
TRBJ2-2	TRBD1	TRBV27	15	.	CASSPQTGHNGELFF	TGTGCCAGCAGTCCCCAGACAGGGCATAACGGGGAGCTGTTTTTT
TRBJ1-2	.	TRBV28	18	once	CASSLRREARAGYYGYTF	TGTGCCAGCAGTTTAAGAAGGGAGGCCAGGGCCGGCTACTATGGCTACACCTTC
TRBJ2-1	TRBD2	TRBV3-1/TRBV3-2	14	.	CASSQEGTSGTGFF	TGTGCCAGCAGCCAAGAAGGGACTAGCGGGACTGGGTTCTTC
TRBJ1-1	.	TRBV30	12	.	CAWTLLTTEAFF	TGTGCCTGGACACTTCTCACCACTGAAGCTTTCTTT
TRBJ2-1	.	TRBV27	13	few	CASSLSSYNEQFF	TGTGCCAGCAGTTTGAGCTCCTACAATGAGCAGTTCTTC
TRBJ1-3	.	TRBV30	15	.	CAWSREGVSGNTIYF	TGTGCCTGGAGTAGAGAGGGGGTCTCTGGAAACACCATATATTTT
TRBJ2-1	.	TRBV5-1	16	.	CASSLSGGSPYNEQFF	TGCGCCAGCAGCTTGTCGGGGGGCTCCCCCTACAATGAGCAGTTCTTC
TRBJ1-3	.	TRBV6-5	14	.	CASSYSGGGNTIYF	TGTGCCAGCAGTTACTCGGGGGGAGGAAACACCATATATTTT
TRBJ1-1	TRBD1	TRBV27	13	.	CASRRSGQGWAFF	TGTGCCAGCAGGCGCTCGGGACAGGGGTGGGCTTTCTTT
TRBJ2-2	TRBD1	TRBV11-3	14	.	CASSLGTGTGELFF	TGTGCCAGCAGCTTAGGGACAGGCACCGGGGAGCTGTTTTTT
TRBJ1-5	.	TRBV3-1/TRBV3-2	16	.	CASSQAGSGGNQPQHF	TGTGCCAGCAGCCAAGCCGGTAGTGGAGGCAATCAGCCCCAGCATTTT
TRBJ2-7	.	TRBV28	15	.	CASSPILGDTYEQYF	TGTGCCAGCAGTCCTATCCTTGGAGATACTTACGAGCAGTACTTC
TRBJ2-5	.	TRBV7-3	13	.	CASSFSVQETQYF	TGTGCCAGCAGCTTTTCGGTCCAAGAGACCCAGTACTTC
TRBJ2-3	.	TRBV4-1	15	.	CASSQDRGSTDTQYF	TGCGCCAGCAGCCAAGATCGGGGGAGCACAGATACGCAGTATTTT